The T cell receptor beta chain under discussion was sequenced for a study of Graves' ophthalmopathy and Graves' hyperthyroidism. Study background: Peripheral blood samples were taken at initial diagnosis, before any treatment.

Study results and caveats: Among thyroid clonotypes expanded above 0.001 frequency, most also appeared in blood. Built on 13 signatures, a model told ophthalmopathy apart from stable hyperthyroidism with 87.88% sensitivity and around 80% specificity.

The germline CDR1 and CDR2 sequences are MGHDK and SYGVNS. The CDR3 spans 18 residues. Trimming cost V 6 bases and J 1 base; bases outside gene matches: 10. It was on clinical symptoms, serum thyroxine, TRAb, thyroid ultrasound and orbital computed tomography that diagnosis relied. As to this clonotype: Its antigen remains unidentified.

TCR beta CDR3 amplification used RNA transcripts. Following a first-round RT-PCR that used HTBI primers, a second-round multiplex PCR was carried out. TCRdb reanalysed the multiplex PCR reads using MiXCR and keeps one entry per CDR3 protein. The table shows about 700,000 distinct CDR3 sequences, with roughly two fifths occurring only once. The genes are TRBV25-1 and TRBJ2-6; TRBD1 agrees at 9 bases. The sample consisted of peripheral blood. The TCR was taken from an adult man with Graves' ophthalmopathy. The CDR3 sequence is CASSRGQGPTSGANVLTF. Written as DNA, the CDR3 is TGTGCCAGCAGCCGGGGACAGGGCCCTACTTCTGGGGCCAACGTCCTGACTTTC.